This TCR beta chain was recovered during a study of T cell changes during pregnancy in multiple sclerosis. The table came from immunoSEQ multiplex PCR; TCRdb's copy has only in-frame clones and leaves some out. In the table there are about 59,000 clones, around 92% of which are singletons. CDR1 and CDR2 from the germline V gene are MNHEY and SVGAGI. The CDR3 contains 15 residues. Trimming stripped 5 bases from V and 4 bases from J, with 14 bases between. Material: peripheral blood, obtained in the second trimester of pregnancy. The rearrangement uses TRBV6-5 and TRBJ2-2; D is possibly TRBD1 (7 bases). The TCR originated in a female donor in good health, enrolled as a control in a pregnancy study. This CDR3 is CASSRSGGSTGELFF. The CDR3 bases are TGTGCCAGCAGTCGCTCAGGGGGGAGCACCGGGGAGCTGTTTTTT.